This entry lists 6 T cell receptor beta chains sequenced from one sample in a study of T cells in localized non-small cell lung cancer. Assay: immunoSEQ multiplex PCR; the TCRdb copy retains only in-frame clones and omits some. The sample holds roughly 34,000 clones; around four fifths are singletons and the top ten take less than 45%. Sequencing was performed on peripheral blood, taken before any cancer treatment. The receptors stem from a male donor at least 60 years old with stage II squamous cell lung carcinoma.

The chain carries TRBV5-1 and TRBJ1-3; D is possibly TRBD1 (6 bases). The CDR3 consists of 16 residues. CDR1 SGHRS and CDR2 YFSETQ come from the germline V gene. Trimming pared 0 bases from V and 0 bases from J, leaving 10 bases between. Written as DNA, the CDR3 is TGCGCCAGCAGCTTGGAGGGGGACCCCTCTGGAAACACCATATATTTT. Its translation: CASSLEGDPSGNTIYF.

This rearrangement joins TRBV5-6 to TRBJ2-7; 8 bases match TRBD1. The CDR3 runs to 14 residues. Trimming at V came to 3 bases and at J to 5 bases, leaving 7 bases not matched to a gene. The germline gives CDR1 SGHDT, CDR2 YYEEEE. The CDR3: CASSYQDRANEQYF. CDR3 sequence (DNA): TGTGCCAGCAGCTACCAGGACAGGGCCAACGAGCAGTACTTC.

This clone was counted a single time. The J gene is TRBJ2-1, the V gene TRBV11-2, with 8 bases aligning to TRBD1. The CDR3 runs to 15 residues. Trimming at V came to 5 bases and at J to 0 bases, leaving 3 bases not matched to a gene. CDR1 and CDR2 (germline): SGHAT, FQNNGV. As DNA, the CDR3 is TGTGCCAGCAGCGTTACAGGGGGCTCCTACAATGAGCAGTTCTTC. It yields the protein CASSVTGGSYNEQFF.

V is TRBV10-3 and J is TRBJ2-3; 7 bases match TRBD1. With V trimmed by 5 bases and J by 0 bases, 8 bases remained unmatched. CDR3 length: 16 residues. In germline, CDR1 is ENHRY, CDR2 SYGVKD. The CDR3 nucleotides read TGTGCCATCAGTAGATCGGACAGGACGAGCACAGATACGCAGTATTTT. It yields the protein CAISRSDRTSTDTQYF.

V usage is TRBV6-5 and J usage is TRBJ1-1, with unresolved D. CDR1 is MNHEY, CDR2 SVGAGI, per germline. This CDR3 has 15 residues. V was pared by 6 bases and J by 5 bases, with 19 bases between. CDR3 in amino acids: CASSALPTVGTEAFF. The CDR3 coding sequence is TGTGCCAGCAGCGCGCTGCCGACCGTGGGGACTGAAGCTTTCTTT.

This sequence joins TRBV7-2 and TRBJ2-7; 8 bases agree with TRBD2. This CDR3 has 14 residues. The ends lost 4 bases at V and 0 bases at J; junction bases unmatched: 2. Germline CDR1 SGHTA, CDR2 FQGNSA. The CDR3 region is CASSSSGSSYEQYF. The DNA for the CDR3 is TGTGCCAGCAGCTCGAGCGGGAGCTCCTACGAGCAGTACTTC.